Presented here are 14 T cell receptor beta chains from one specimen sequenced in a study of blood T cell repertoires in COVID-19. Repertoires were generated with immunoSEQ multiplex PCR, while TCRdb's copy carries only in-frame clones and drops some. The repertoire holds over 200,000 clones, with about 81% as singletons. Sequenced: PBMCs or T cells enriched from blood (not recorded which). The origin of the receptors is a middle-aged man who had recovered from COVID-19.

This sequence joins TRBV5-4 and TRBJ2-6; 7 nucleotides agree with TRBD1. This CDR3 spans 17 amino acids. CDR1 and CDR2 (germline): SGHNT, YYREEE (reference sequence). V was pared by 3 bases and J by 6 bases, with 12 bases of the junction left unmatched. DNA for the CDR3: TGTGCCAGCAGCTCTCCACAGACAGGGCTCGAGGCCAACGTCCTGACTTTC. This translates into CASSSPQTGLEANVLTF.

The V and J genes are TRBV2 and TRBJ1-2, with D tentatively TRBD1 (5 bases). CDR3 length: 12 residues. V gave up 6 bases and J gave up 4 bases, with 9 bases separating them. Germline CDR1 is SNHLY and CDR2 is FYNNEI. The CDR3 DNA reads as TGTGCCAGCAGCGACAGCGTCTATGGCTACACCTTC. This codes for CASSDSVYGYTF.

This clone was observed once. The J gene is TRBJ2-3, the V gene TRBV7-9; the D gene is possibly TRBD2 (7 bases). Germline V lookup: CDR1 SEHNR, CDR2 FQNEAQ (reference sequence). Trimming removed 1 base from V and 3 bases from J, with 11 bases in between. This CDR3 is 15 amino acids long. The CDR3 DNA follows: TGTGCCAGCAGCTTAGTGGGGGGGGCGACAGATACGCAGTATTTT. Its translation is CASSLVGGATDTQYF.

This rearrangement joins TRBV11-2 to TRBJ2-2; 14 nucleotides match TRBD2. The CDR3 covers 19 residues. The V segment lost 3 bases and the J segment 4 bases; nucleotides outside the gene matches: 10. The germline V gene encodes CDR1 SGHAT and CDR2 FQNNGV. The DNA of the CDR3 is TGTGCCAGCAGCTTGAAGTTGGGACTAGCGGGAGTGGGCACCGGGGAGCTGTTTTTT. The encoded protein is CASSLKLGLAGVGTGELFF. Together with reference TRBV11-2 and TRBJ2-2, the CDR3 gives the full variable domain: EAGVAQSPRYKIIEKRQSVAFWCNPISGHATLYWYQQILGQGPKLLIQFQNNGVVDDSQLPKDRFSAERLKGVDSTLKIQPAKLEDSAVYLCASSLKLGLAGVGTGELFFGEGSRLTVL.

The CDR3 DNA sequence: TGTGCCAGCAGTAGGGGCGGCGGGGATTCATATGGCTACACCTTC. Translating gives CASSRGGGDSYGYTF. The V gene is TRBV6-5, the J gene TRBJ1-2; D perhaps matches TRBD1 (5 bases). In germline, CDR1 is MNHEY, CDR2 SVGAGI. The CDR3 spans 15 residues. V lost 5 bases and J 5 bases, leaving 18 bases between the germline ends.

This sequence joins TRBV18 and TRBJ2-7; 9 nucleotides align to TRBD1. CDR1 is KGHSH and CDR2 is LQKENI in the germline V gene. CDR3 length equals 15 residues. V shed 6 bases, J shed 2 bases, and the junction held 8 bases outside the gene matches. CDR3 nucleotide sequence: TGTGCCAGCTCGTCTCCGGGACAGGGACCCTACGAGCAGTACTTC. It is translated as CASSSPGQGPYEQYF. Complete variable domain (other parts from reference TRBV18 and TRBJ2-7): NAGVMQNPRHLVRRRGQEARLRCSPMKGHSHVYWYRQLPEEGLKFMVYLQKENIIDESGMPKERFSAEFPKEGPSILRIQQVVRGDSAAYFCASSSPGQGPYEQYFGPGTRLTVT.

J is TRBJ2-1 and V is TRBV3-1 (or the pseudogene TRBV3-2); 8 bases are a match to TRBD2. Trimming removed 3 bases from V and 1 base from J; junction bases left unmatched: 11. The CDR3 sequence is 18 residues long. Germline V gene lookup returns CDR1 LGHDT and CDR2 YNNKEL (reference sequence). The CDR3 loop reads CASSHGLAQSSSYNEQFF. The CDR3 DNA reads TGTGCCAGCAGCCATGGACTAGCTCAATCTTCGTCCTACAATGAGCAGTTCTTC.

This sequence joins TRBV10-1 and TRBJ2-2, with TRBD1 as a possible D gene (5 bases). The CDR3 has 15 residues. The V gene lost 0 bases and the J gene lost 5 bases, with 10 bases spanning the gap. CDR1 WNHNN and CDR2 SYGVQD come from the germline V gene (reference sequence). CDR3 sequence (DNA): TGCGCCAGCAGTGAGTCCGCCAGGGCAACCGGGGAGCTGTTTTTT. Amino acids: CASSESARATGELFF.

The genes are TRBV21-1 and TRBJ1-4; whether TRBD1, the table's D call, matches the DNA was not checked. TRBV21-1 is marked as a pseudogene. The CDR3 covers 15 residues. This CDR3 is CASSKDDRAREKLFF. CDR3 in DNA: TGTGCCAGCAGCAAAGATGACAGGGCTAGGGAAAAACTGTTTTTT.

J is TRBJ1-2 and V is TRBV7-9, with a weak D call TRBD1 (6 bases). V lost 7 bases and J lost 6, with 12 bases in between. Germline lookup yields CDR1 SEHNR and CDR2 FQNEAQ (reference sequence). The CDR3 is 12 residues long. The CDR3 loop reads CASNQGMNGYTF. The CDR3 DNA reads TGTGCCAGCAATCAGGGGATGAATGGCTACACCTTC.

The CDR3, as DNA: TGCGCCAGCAGCTTGGATCCGACAATGAACACTGAAGCTTTCTTT. Translating gives CASSLDPTMNTEAFF. This chain links TRBV5-1 with TRBJ1-1; D unresolved. The CDR3 sequence is 15 residues long. V dropped 0 bases and J dropped 0 bases, with 9 bases sitting between them. Germline CDR1 reads SGHRS; CDR2 reads YFSETQ.

CDR3 sequence reads: CASSRTGLAVNEQFF. The CDR3, as DNA: TGTGCCAGTAGTAGGACAGGGCTAGCGGTCAATGAGCAGTTCTTC. The chain carries TRBV19 and TRBJ2-1, with D perhaps TRBD1 (8 bases). The length of the CDR3 is 15 residues. Germline V gives CDR1 LNHDA, CDR2 SQIVND (reference sequence). V lost 4 bases and J 6 bases, leaving 16 bases between the germline ends.

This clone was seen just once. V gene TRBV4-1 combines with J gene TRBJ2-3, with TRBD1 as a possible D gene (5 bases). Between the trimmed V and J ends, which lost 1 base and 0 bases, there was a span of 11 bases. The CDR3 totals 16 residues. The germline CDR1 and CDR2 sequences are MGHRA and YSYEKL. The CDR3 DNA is TGCGCCAGCAGCCAAGTGGACAAGGGGAGCACAGATACGCAGTATTTT. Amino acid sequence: CASSQVDKGSTDTQYF.

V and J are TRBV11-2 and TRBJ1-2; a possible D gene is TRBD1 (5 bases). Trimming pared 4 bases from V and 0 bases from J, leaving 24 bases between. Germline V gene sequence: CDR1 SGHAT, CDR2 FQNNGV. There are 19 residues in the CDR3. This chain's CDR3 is CASSSAGGRWGYTNYGYTF. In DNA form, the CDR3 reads TGTGCCAGCAGCTCCGCCGGCGGGAGATGGGGCTACACTAACTATGGCTACACCTTC.